This T cell receptor (beta chain) is from a study of PD-L1 blockade in urothelial cancer. Study overall: About 85% of the 29 patients were men whose urothelial cancer was bladder-origin. Peripheral blood specimens exhibited a median yield of around 130,000 T cells. Study-wide findings and caveats: Those with durable benefit had larger increases in tumor-associated blood clones at 3 weeks.

The protocol was immunoSEQ multiplex PCR, while the TCRdb copy is restricted to in-frame clones and leaves out a portion. This repertoire shows under 55,000 clones, about 88% found once; its top ten account for roughly 25%. V was clipped by 7 bases and J by 4 bases; unmatched bases: 12. This CDR3 region has 15 residues. Looked up from germline, CDR1 is LNHDA and CDR2 is SQIVND (reference sequence). Of note for this clone: What it binds is not known.

Sample time point: pretreatment peripheral blood. The sample was PBMCs, taken around atezolizumab (anti-PD-L1) treatment. This sequence originates from a donor at least 40 years old with urothelial cancer. The chain uses TRBV19 and TRBJ2-7; 8 bases are a match to TRBD1. The DNA of the CDR3 is TGTGCCAGTACCCCTGGGGCAGGGGGCCAGTACGAGCAGTACTTC. This codes for CASTPGAGGQYEQYF.